This T cell receptor (beta chain) was observed in a study of sequential checkpoint blockade in melanoma. Study information: Maintenance nivolumab came after either treatment sequence.

This CDR3 contains 15 residues. V shed 3 bases, J shed 11 bases, and the junction held 13 bases outside the gene matches. CDR1 is MNHEY and CDR2 is SMNVEV in the germline V gene (reference sequence). Sequenced by immunoSEQ multiplex PCR; TCRdb stores in-frame clones only, minus some. The sample comprises fewer than 25,000 clones, approximately 80% of which are singletons, and about a tenth rests with the top ten. Treatment: randomized to nivolumab then ipilimumab (arm A) or the reverse (arm B). The chain couples TRBV27 to TRBJ2-1; 7 positions agree with TRBD2. This receptor was obtained from a human donor with melanoma. This specimen consisted of CD8+ T cells sorted from blood (inferred from file names), obtained from a patient given nivolumab and ipilimumab in sequence. The CDR3 loop is CASSLRGRVTQKQFF. As DNA, the CDR3 is TGTGCCAGCAGTTTGCGCGGGAGAGTTACGCAGAAGCAGTTCTTC.